This TCR beta chain was captured by sequencing in a study of blood T cell repertoires in COVID-19 (dated by TCRdb to the early 2020s). About the full investigation: The collaborator samples originated in the United States, Italy and Spain and spanned the acute and convalescent phases of COVID-19. The prospective study material was composed of cDNA or gDNA derived from T cells, B-cell-depleted T cells, or PBMCs. Subjects who had been exposed to COVID-19, were actively infected with it, or had recovered from it provided the deeply sampled blood TCRbeta repertoires that made up the dataset. A freely available public database, intended as a resource for researchers studying the immune response to SARS-CoV-2, is where the repertoires were released. The samples were drawn from two sources: the first 160 participants of the ongoing ImmuneRACE study, and 1,000 to 1,500 subjects contributed by 6 global collaborators. Sample metadata almost always included a de-identified subject ID, COVID-19 status, age in years and sex. Where available, HLA class I and class II types were taken from metadata supplied by the sample provider and were not determined by assay-based typing.

General conclusions and limits of the study: How much clinical and demographic metadata was included differed by source and by participant, and the metadata was provided uncurated.

V sheds 4 bases and J sheds 6 bases, leaving 13 bases between their ends. The cysteine opens and the phenylalanine closes a CDR3 of 13 amino acids. The only DNA kept is the CDR3, 39 bases in frame from the first base. CDR1 and CDR2 are drawn from the germline V gene: SGHDN, FVKESK. The immunoSEQ Assay, a bias-controlled multiplex PCR, was used to amplify TCRbeta CDR3 regions from genomic DNA. In the original analysis: The number of nucleated cells in each sample was estimated by amplification of reference gene primers within the assay. Sequence reads were collapsed and filtered to measure the absolute abundance of every unique TCRbeta CDR3 rearrangement. For each sample, productive Simpson clonality was calculated as the square root of Simpson's diversity index across productive rearrangements. What TCRdb holds here is the immuneACCESS table cut down to in-frame rearrangements. Part of the clones is not present; checked against another copy, under half of the missing clones reflect an unresolved V gene, and the others are unexplained. V and J calls and clone size follow that table, whereas D and trimming were derived from the DNA. Recorded for this sample are about 77,000 clones; 80% of them occurred a single time. In total, the top ten clones hold 4% to 5.5% of the sample.

A note on this clone: Which antigen it targets is not known. No per-base quality is available; no much larger clone lies one base away.

The collaborating institutions used their own protocols to collect whole blood in K2EDTA tubes. Collaborator samples were shipped for TCRbeta analysis as frozen whole blood, isolated PBMCs, or DNA extracted from either sample type. The receptor was derived from a woman in her 70s with acute or convalescent COVID-19. The sample consisted of peripheral blood. Here the chain combines TRBV14 and TRBJ2-7; matching of 5 bases hints at TRBD2 as the D gene. The nucleotides are TGTGCCAGCAGCCCCCTGCAAGGGAGCGAGCAGTACTTC. Its protein product is CASSPLQGSEQYF.